Listed here are 20 T cell receptor beta chains from one sample, sequenced in a study of T cells in Graves' hyperthyroidism and ophthalmopathy. RNA transcripts gave rise to amplified TCR beta CDR3 regions. First-round RT-PCR targeting the TCR CDR3 was performed with the HTBI primer set. Each CDR3 protein gets one entry after TCRdb re-called the multiplex PCR reads with MiXCR. The sample lists some 440,000 distinct CDR3 sequences, about a sixth occurring once. Input material: blood. The receptors shown here come from a young woman with Graves' hyperthyroidism.

Many counts were recorded for this clonotype. In DNA form, the CDR3 reads TGTGCCACCAGCAGAGGAAGAGAGACCCAGTACTTC. Amino acids: CATSRGRETQYF. The chain carries TRBV15 and TRBJ2-5; D gene unclear. Germline V gene sequence: CDR1 LNHNV, CDR2 YYDKDF (reference sequence). Trimming removed 1 base from V and 4 bases from J, with 4 bases in between. The CDR3 is made up of 12 amino acids.

This clonotype was seen many times. CDR3 residues: CASSSAGTGYHYEQYF. CDR3 bases: TGTGCCAGCAGTTCCGCCGGGACAGGGTATCACTACGAGCAGTACTTC. The rearrangement uses TRBV6-2 or TRBV6-3 and TRBJ2-7; 9 nucleotides line up with TRBD1. The V gene end was trimmed by 4 bases and the J gene end by 3 bases; junction bases not matched to a gene: 10. This CDR3 has 16 amino acids. The germline V gene has CDR1 MNHEY and CDR2 SVGEGT.

Many counts were recorded for this clonotype. The V call is TRBV2, the J call TRBJ1-1, with D possibly matching TRBD1 (5 bases). The germline gives CDR1 SNHLY, CDR2 FYNNEI. The CDR3 has 15 residues. The V gene lost 6 bases and the J gene lost 1 base, with 15 bases spanning the gap. CDR3 nucleotides: TGTGCCAGCAGGGGGACGATAATCTCGAACACTGAAGCTTTCTTT. Translation: CASRGTIISNTEAFF.

This clonotype was seen at least ten times. V is TRBV2 and J is TRBJ1-5; D is unclear. Germline V gives CDR1 SNHLY, CDR2 FYNNEI. V was trimmed by 8 bases and J by 7 bases, leaving 12 bases between them. This CDR3 contains 12 residues. The CDR3 DNA follows: TGTGCCAGCGGACCGAATTCCCAGCCCCAGCATTTT. Translated, it gives CASGPNSQPQHF.

Ten or more counts support this clonotype. The rearrangement uses TRBV13 and TRBJ2-5, with D possibly being TRBD2 (6 bases). The CDR3 is made up of 14 amino acids. Germline CDR1 reads PRHDT; CDR2 reads FYEKMQ (reference sequence). V lost 4 bases to trimming and J lost 0 bases, with 9 bases between them. The CDR3 nucleotides are TGTGCCAGCAGCTACCGACTAGACCAAGAGACCCAGTACTTC. Its protein product is CASSYRLDQETQYF.

J is TRBJ2-5 and V is TRBV4-1, with D unresolved. Trimming cost V 1 base and J 3 bases, with 6 bases left between them. CDR1 and CDR2 from the germline V gene are MGHRA and YSYEKL. There are 13 residues in the CDR3. In DNA form, the CDR3 reads TGCGCCAGCAGCCAAGTAGGTGAAGAGACCCAGTACTTC. Translation: CASSQVGEETQYF.

This clonotype was observed a single time. The CDR3 region is CASSARDRANQPQHF. DNA for the CDR3: TGTGCCAGCAGTGCGAGGGACAGGGCGAATCAGCCCCAGCATTTT. This rearrangement joins TRBV2 to TRBJ1-5; 9 bases fit TRBD1. V was clipped by 4 bases and J by 4 bases; unmatched bases: 5. From germline, CDR1 is SNHLY and CDR2 FYNNEI. CDR3 length: 15 residues.

The rearrangement links TRBV29-1 to TRBJ1-2; no definite D call. Germline V gene sequence: CDR1 SQVTM, CDR2 ANQGSEA. CDR3 length: 12 residues. V lost 3 bases and J 3 bases, leaving 8 bases between the germline ends. In DNA form, the CDR3 reads TGCAGCGTTGATTCGCGGGACTATGGCTACACCTTC. Translation gives CSVDSRDYGYTF.

There are many counts of this clonotype. J is TRBJ2-7 and V is TRBV18; TRBD1 matches 9 bases. CDR3 length: 15 amino acids. CDR1 and CDR2 from the germline V gene are KGHSH and LQKENI. V dropped 4 bases and J dropped 2; count of bases not matched to a gene: 6. CDR3 coding DNA: TGTGCCAGCTCACTCGACAGGGGGGAAGCCTACGAGCAGTACTTC. Its translation: CASSLDRGEAYEQYF.

This clonotype was seen more than once but under ten times. The chain combines TRBV7-9 with TRBJ2-1, with 9 bases aligning to TRBD1. V shed 7 bases and J 2 bases; nucleotides not matched to a gene: 12. The CDR3 sequence is 17 residues long. Germline V CDR1 and CDR2: SEHNR, FQNEAQ (reference sequence). In nucleotides, the CDR3 is TGTGCCAGCATCGAATCTCCCGGGACAGGGCCCTACAATGAGCAGTTCTTC. Encoded protein: CASIESPGTGPYNEQFF. Full variable domain (remainder filled in from reference TRBV7-9 and TRBJ2-1): DTGVSQNPRHKITKRGQNVTFRCDPISEHNRLYWYRQTLGQGPEFLTYFQNEAQLEKSRLLSDRFSAERPKGSFSTLEIQRTEQGDSAMYLCASIESPGTGPYNEQFFGPGTRLTVL.

The V call is TRBV5-8, the J call TRBJ2-2; possible D gene TRBD2, 6 bases. V was cut by 4 bases and J by 1 base, with 11 bases left in between. CDR3 size: 15 residues. CDR1 is SGHTS and CDR2 is YDEGEE in the germline V gene. Here the CDR3 reads CASSPGLQNTGELFF. CDR3 in DNA: TGTGCCAGCAGCCCGGGACTCCAGAACACCGGGGAGCTGTTTTTT.

The chain links TRBV6-1 to TRBJ2-5; TRBD1 agrees at 7 bases. Trimming cost V 4 bases and J 1 base; bases outside gene matches: 3. The CDR3 is 14 amino acids. Germline CDR1 reads MNHNS; CDR2 reads SASEGT. The CDR3 spells CASSVDRFQETQYF. The CDR3 region has the DNA TGTGCCAGCAGTGTGGACAGGTTCCAAGAGACCCAGTACTTC.

This clonotype appeared many times. The chain combines TRBV11-2 with TRBJ2-7; D may be TRBD1 (6 bases). The CDR3 spans 16 residues. The V and J ends lost 5 bases and 2 bases respectively, with 19 bases between them. Germline V gene lookup returns CDR1 SGHAT and CDR2 FQNNGV. CDR3 region: CASSIPFRTDTYEQYF. The CDR3 DNA follows: TGTGCCAGCAGCATACCTTTCCGGACAGATACCTACGAGCAGTACTTC.

This chain connects TRBV5-1 to TRBJ2-7, with 11 bases matching TRBD2. This CDR3 spans 16 amino acids. J was trimmed by 6 bases and V by 4 bases; bases with no gene match: 12. Looked up from germline, CDR1 is SGHRS and CDR2 is YFSETQ. The CDR3 region has the DNA TGCGCCAGCAGCGGGATAGCGGGAGGGCCGTTTAGCGAGCAGTACTTC. Protein: CASSGIAGGPFSEQYF.

In its sample, this clonotype was seen many times. The rearrangement links TRBV28 to TRBJ2-2; D uncertain. The germline gives CDR1 MDHEN, CDR2 SYDVKM. V was cut by 2 bases and J by 5 bases, with 12 bases left in between. There are 15 residues in the CDR3. The CDR3 DNA reads as TGTGCCAGCAGTTTAGGGTCCCACGGTACCGGGGAGCTGTTTTTT. Translating gives CASSLGSHGTGELFF.

V usage is TRBV19 and J usage is TRBJ2-2; D may be TRBD1 (6 bases). The CDR3 sequence is 17 residues long. V dropped 1 base and J dropped 0 bases, with 12 bases sitting between them. Germline V CDR1 and CDR2: LNHDA, SQIVND (reference sequence). The CDR3 region is CASSIAGRGANTGELFF. The CDR3 region has the DNA TGTGCCAGTAGTATAGCAGGCAGGGGTGCGAACACCGGGGAGCTGTTTTTT.

The rearrangement joins TRBV11-1 to TRBJ1-2, with a weak D call TRBD1 (5 bases). The CDR3 contains 15 residues. The V end lost 2 bases, the J end lost 4 bases, and 14 bases lay between the germline ends. Germline V gives CDR1 SGHAT, CDR2 FQDESV (reference sequence). The CDR3 reads CASSLRPGLGYGYTF. The CDR3 nucleotides are TGTGCCAGCAGCTTACGGCCGGGACTGGGCTATGGCTACACCTTC. Supplemented by reference TRBV11-1 and TRBJ1-2, the full variable domain reads EAEVAQSPRYKITEKSQAVAFWCDPISGHATLYWYRQILGQGPELLVQFQDESVVDDSQLPKDRFSAERLKGVDSTLKIQPAELGDSAMYLCASSLRPGLGYGYTFGSGTRLTVV.

V is TRBV20-1 and J is TRBJ1-4; a weak D match, TRBD1 (6 bases). The ends were cut back, 3 bases at V and 5 bases at J, with 13 bases in the middle. The CDR3 length is 14 residues. Germline CDR1 DFQATT, CDR2 SNEGSKA (reference sequence). CDR3 sequence reads: CSARTGGRNEKLFF. The CDR3 DNA reads as TGCAGTGCTAGGACAGGAGGAAGAAATGAAAAACTGTTTTTT.

This clonotype was counted many times. This rearrangement joins TRBV20-1 to TRBJ1-2; TRBD1 matches at 9 bases. The CDR3 covers 12 residues. Looked up from germline, CDR1 is DFQATT and CDR2 is SNEGSKA (reference sequence). Germline trimming cut 6 bases from V and 8 bases from J; bases unmatched to any gene: 7. CDR3 in amino acids: CSATGGAGGYTF. CDR3 bases: TGCAGTGCCACAGGGGGCGCAGGCGGCTACACCTTC.

This clonotype was counted at least ten times. The genes are TRBV7-2 and TRBJ2-3, with 7 bases fitting TRBD2. V lost 1 base, J lost 0 bases, and 1 base stayed unmatched. This CDR3 has 15 residues. CDR1 is SGHTA and CDR2 is FQGNSA in the germline V gene. Here the CDR3 reads CASSLELASTDTQYF. The CDR3 bases are TGTGCCAGCAGCTTAGAACTAGCGAGCACAGATACGCAGTATTTT. The variable domain in full, with the rest retrieved from reference TRBV7-2 and TRBJ2-3, is GAGVSQSPSNKVTEKGKDVELRCDPISGHTALYWYRQSLGQGLEFLIYFQGNSAPDKSGLPSDRFSAERTGGSVSTLTIQRTQQEDSAVYLCASSLELASTDTQYFGPGTRLTVL.